The 15 T cell receptor beta chains below come from one sample, sequenced in a study of blood T cell repertoires in COVID-19. Repertoires were generated with immunoSEQ multiplex PCR, while TCRdb's copy carries only in-frame clones and drops some. Here the sample spans about 98,000 clones, more than 75% being singletons. The sample consisted of peripheral blood. The receptors stem from a man aged 60-69 years with active or convalescent COVID-19.

The chain joins TRBV6-5 to TRBJ1-4, with TRBD1 identical over 8 bases. CDR1 is MNHEY, CDR2 SVGAGI, per germline. The CDR3 sequence is 14 residues long. The junction had 4 bases not matched to a gene; V was cut back by 6 bases and J by 4 bases. CDR3 sequence reads: CASSRGLFNEKLFF. In DNA, the CDR3 is TGTGCCAGCAGCAGGGGGCTATTTAATGAAAAACTGTTTTTT.

The chain couples TRBV11-3 to TRBJ2-7, with 7 bases aligning to TRBD1. The germline CDR1 and CDR2 sequences are SGHNT and YENEEA. This CDR3 region has 20 residues. Unmatched junction bases numbered 22, after V lost 2 bases and J lost 3 bases. In DNA, the CDR3 is TGTGCCAGCAGCTTACACAGTTGGGGAGACAGGGTCGGGGACAGCTACGAGCAGTACTTC. Protein product: CASSLHSWGDRVGDSYEQYF.

This sequence joins TRBV12-3 or TRBV12-4 and TRBJ2-3; a weak D match, TRBD2 (5 bases). The V and J ends lost 6 bases and 5 bases respectively, with 6 bases between them. This CDR3 region has 11 residues. The CDR3 sequence: CASRREDTQYF. CDR3 in DNA: TGTGCCAGCAGGAGGGAAGATACGCAGTATTTT.

The gene calls are TRBV9 and TRBJ2-5, with TRBD2 matching over 11 bases. The V and J ends lost 2 bases and 0 bases, in that order; junction bases with no gene match: 6. Germline lookup yields CDR1 SGDLS and CDR2 YYNGEE. This CDR3 contains 17 residues. The CDR3 spells CASSVASGRRYQETQYF. CDR3 sequence (DNA): TGTGCCAGCAGCGTGGCTAGCGGGAGGCGGTACCAAGAGACCCAGTACTTC.

The V and J genes are TRBV23-1 and TRBJ2-1; 9 bases are shared with TRBD2. TRBV23-1 qualifies as an ORF whose function is uncertain. The CDR3 has 14 amino acids. The junction had 1 base not matched to a gene; V was cut back by 3 bases and J by 4 bases. This chain's CDR3 is CASSHLAGYNEQFF. CDR3 in DNA: TGCGCCAGCAGTCACCTAGCGGGATACAATGAGCAGTTCTTC.

V and J are TRBV28 and TRBJ1-2; unclear D gene. The V end lost 6 bases, the J end lost 6 bases, and 11 bases lay between the germline ends. The CDR3 runs to 12 residues. Looked up from germline, CDR1 is MDHEN and CDR2 is SYDVKM. The CDR3 loop reads CASRIGPDGYTF. The DNA for the CDR3 is TGTGCCAGCAGAATTGGGCCAGATGGCTACACCTTC.

Written as DNA, the CDR3 is TGTGCCAGCAGTTACTCATTTGGGGGGGCGGCTGAAGCTTTCTTT. This encodes CASSYSFGGAAEAFF. The chain uses TRBV6-2 or TRBV6-3 and TRBJ1-1; D is possibly TRBD1 (6 bases). V dropped 0 bases and J dropped 6 bases, with 14 bases sitting between them. CDR3 length: 15 residues. Germline CDR1 MNHEY, CDR2 SVGEGT.

The V gene is TRBV7-9, the J gene TRBJ1-1; 7 positions match TRBD1. Germline V lookup: CDR1 SEHNR, CDR2 FQNEAQ (reference sequence). CDR3 length: 14 residues. Trimming took 2 bases from V and 1 from J; bases not matched to a gene: 1. The CDR3 here is CASSLRQGNTEAFF. The DNA of the CDR3 is TGTGCCAGCAGCTTAAGACAGGGGAACACTGAAGCTTTCTTT. Full variable domain (outside the CDR3, taken from reference TRBV7-9 and TRBJ1-1): DTGVSQNPRHKITKRGQNVTFRCDPISEHNRLYWYRQTLGQGPEFLTYFQNEAQLEKSRLLSDRFSAERPKGSFSTLEIQRTEQGDSAMYLCASSLRQGNTEAFFGQGTRLTVV.

This clone was recorded only once. The chain carries TRBV6-2 or TRBV6-3 and TRBJ2-7; a weak D match, TRBD2 (5 bases). V lost 4 bases to trimming and J lost 6 bases, with 19 bases between them. Germline CDR1 reads MNHEY; CDR2 reads SVGEGT. This CDR3 is 15 amino acids long. The CDR3 nucleotides read TGTGCCAGCAGTTCCAACCTACTAGACCGGGGCGAGCAGTACGTC. It codes for CASSSNLLDRGEQYV.

This sequence joins TRBV10-3 and TRBJ1-1; 9 bases map to TRBD1. Germline V gene sequence: CDR1 ENHRY, CDR2 SYGVKD. There are 15 residues in the CDR3. The V gene end was trimmed by 6 bases and the J gene end by 3 bases; junction bases not matched to a gene: 8. The DNA for the CDR3 is TGTGCCATCAGGGTTGCAACAGGGGGCTACACTGAAGCTTTCTTT. Translating gives CAIRVATGGYTEAFF.

The rearrangement links TRBV7-2 to TRBJ2-7; D is unresolved. The CDR3 loop spans 11 amino acids. Per germline, CDR1 SGHTA and CDR2 FQGNSA. The V gene lost 2 bases and the J gene lost 5 bases, with 4 bases spanning the gap. The CDR3 protein is CASSLINEQYF. CDR3 nucleotides: TGTGCCAGCAGCTTAATTAACGAGCAGTACTTC.

The chain recombines TRBV2 with TRBJ1-3; D possibly corresponds to TRBD1 (5 bases). Per the germline V gene, CDR1 is SNHLY and CDR2 is FYNNEI. The CDR3 consists of 14 residues. V gave up 3 bases and J gave up 4 bases, with 10 bases separating them. Written as DNA, the CDR3 is TGTGCCAGCAGTGACCAGTACAGGGGAAACACCATATATTTT. Amino acids: CASSDQYRGNTIYF. The full variable domain, its missing parts supplied by reference TRBV2 and TRBJ1-3, is EPEVTQTPSHQVTQMGQEVILRCVPISNHLYFYWYRQILGQKVEFLVSFYNNEISEKSEIFDDQFSVERPDGSNFTLKIRSTKLEDSAMYFCASSDQYRGNTIYFGEGSWLTVV.

The rearrangement uses TRBV6-5 and TRBJ1-6; 8 bases line up with TRBD1. The V segment lost 4 bases and the J segment 6 bases; nucleotides outside the gene matches: 5. The germline V gene encodes CDR1 MNHEY and CDR2 SVGAGI. The CDR3 is made up of 15 amino acids. In nucleotides, the CDR3 is TGTGCCAGCAGTTTCAGGGGGCAGGCTAATTCACCCCTCCACTTT. Protein: CASSFRGQANSPLHF.

This chain uses TRBV15 with TRBJ1-1, with a weak D call TRBD1 (5 bases). Germline V lookup: CDR1 LNHNV, CDR2 YYDKDF (reference sequence). V was clipped by 5 bases and J by 5 bases, with 18 bases between them. The length of the CDR3 is 15 residues. The CDR3 DNA sequence: TGTGCCACCAGCCGTCGGGGGACGCGAAGGACTGAAGCTTTCTTT. It codes for CATSRRGTRRTEAFF.

This chain connects TRBV10-3 to TRBJ2-7; weak D call: TRBD1 (5 bases). The V gene lost 8 bases and the J gene lost 6 bases, with 17 bases spanning the gap. CDR1 is ENHRY and CDR2 is SYGVKD in the germline V gene. The CDR3 runs to 13 residues. The CDR3 DNA reads TGTGCCATCGCCTCGAGTCAGGGCTCCGAGCAGTACTTC. Its protein is CAIASSQGSEQYF.